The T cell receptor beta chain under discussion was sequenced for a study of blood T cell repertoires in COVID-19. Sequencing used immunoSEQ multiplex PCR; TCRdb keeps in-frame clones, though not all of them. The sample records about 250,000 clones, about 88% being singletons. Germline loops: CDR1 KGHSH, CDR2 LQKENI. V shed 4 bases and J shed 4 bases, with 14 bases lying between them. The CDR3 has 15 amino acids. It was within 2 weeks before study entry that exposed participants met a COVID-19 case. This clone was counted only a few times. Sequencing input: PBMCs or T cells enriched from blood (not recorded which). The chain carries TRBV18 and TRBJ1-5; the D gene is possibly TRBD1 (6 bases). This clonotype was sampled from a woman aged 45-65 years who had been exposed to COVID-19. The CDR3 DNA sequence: TGTGCCAGCTCACTAAATCGACAGGCTAATCAGCCCCAGCATTTT. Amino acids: CASSLNRQANQPQHF.